This T cell receptor (beta chain) was captured in a study of T-cell memory formation after mild COVID-19. Study overall: Largely, TCR clusters stayed within a single donor.

A single record per CDR3 protein comes from TCRdb applying MiXCR to the 5' RACE reads. The profile shows roughly 450,000 distinct CDR3 sequences, approximately 19% of them singletons. CDR3 length: 16 amino acids. With V trimmed by 1 base and J by 1 base, 6 bases remained unmatched. Per the germline V gene, CDR1 is MGHRA and CDR2 is YSYEKL. This clonotype was counted between two and nine times. Antigen: not known. Points from the study as a whole: The appearance of some responding clones in pre-infection memory suggested that cross-reactive memory joined. Clones shrinking between day 15 and 85 showed a balanced CD4/CD8 split, and those that grew later tilted toward CD4+.

The material sequenced was PBMCs or a T cell subset sorted from them (not recorded which). The TCR comes from a man aged 18 to 30 who had mild COVID-19 (a few samples of this study predate the infection). Cell type and time point are not known. The rearrangement joins TRBV4-1 to TRBJ2-7; 8 bases are shared with TRBD2. The CDR3 DNA reads TGCGCCAGCAGCCAAGTAGCGGGGACACCATCCTACGAGCAGTACTTC. Translated: CASSQVAGTPSYEQYF.